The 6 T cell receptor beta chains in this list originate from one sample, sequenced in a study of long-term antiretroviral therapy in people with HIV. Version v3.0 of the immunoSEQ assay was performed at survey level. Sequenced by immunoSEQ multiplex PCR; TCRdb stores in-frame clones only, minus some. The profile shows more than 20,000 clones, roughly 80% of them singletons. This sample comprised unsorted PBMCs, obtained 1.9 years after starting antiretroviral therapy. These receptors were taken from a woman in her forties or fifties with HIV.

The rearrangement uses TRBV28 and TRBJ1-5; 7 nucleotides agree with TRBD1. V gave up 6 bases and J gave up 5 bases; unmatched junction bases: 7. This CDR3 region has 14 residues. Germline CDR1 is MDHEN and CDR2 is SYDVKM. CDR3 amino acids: CASSNDRDDQPQHF. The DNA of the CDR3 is TGTGCCAGCAGCAACGACAGGGACGATCAGCCCCAGCATTTT.

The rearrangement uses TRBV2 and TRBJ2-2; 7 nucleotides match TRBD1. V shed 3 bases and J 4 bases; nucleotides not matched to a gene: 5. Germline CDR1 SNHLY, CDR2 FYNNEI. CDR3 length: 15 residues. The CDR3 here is CASSDRGMVTGELFF. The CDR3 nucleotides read TGTGCCAGCAGTGACAGGGGGATGGTCACCGGGGAGCTGTTTTTT. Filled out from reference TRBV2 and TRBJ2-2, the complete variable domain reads EPEVTQTPSHQVTQMGQEVILRCVPISNHLYFYWYRQILGQKVEFLVSFYNNEISEKSEIFDDQFSVERPDGSNFTLKIRSTKLEDSAMYFCASSDRGMVTGELFFGEGSRLTVL.

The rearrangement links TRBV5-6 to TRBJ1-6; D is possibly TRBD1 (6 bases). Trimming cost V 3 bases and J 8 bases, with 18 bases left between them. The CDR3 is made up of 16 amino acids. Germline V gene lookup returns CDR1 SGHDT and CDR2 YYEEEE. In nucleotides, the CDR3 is TGTGCCAGCAGCTCCTCTGGGGAGGGGGGAGATTCACCCCTCCACTTT. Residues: CASSSSGEGGDSPLHF.

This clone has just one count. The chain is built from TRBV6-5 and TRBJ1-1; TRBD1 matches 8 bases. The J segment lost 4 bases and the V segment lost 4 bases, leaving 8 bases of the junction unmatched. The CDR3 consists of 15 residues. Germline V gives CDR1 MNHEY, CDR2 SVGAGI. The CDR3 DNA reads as TGTGCCAGCAGTTCCCGCGACAGGGGCGGCACTGAAGCTTTCTTT. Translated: CASSSRDRGGTEAFF.

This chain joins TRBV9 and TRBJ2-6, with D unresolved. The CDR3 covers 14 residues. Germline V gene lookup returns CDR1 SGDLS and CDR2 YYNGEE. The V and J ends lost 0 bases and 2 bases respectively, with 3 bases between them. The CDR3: CASSVDTGANVLTF. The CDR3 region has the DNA TGTGCCAGCAGCGTAGATACTGGGGCCAACGTCCTGACTTTC.

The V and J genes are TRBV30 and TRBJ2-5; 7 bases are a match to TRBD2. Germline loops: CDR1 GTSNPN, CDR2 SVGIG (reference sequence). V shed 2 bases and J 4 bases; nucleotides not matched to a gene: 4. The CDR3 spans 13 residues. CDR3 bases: TGTGCCTGGAGTATTCCGGGGGGAGAGACCCAGTACTTC. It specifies CAWSIPGGETQYF. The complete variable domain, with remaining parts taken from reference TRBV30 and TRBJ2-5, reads SQTIHQWPATLVQPVGSPLSLECTVEGTSNPNLYWYRQAAGRGLQLLFYSVGIGQISSEVPQNLSASRPQDRQFILSSKKLLLSDSGFYLCAWSIPGGETQYFGPGTRLLVL.